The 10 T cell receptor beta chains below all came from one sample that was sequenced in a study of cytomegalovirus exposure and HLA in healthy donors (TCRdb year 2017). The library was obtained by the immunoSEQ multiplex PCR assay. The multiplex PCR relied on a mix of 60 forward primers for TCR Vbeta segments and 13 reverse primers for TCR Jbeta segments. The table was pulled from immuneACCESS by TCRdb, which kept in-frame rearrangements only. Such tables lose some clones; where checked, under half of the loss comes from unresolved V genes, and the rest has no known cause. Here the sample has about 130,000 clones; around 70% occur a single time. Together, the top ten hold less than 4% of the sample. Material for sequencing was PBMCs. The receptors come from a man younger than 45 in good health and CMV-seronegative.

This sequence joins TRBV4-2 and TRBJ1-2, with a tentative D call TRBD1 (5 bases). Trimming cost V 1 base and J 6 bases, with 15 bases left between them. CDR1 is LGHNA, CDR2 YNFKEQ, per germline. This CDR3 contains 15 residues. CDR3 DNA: TGTGCCAGCAGCCAAGTTGGCAGGGATCAGGATGGCTACACCTTC. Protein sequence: CASSQVGRDQDGYTF.

The CDR3 spells CASSYRGSTFSSTYEQYF. Written as DNA, the CDR3 is TGTGCCAGCAGCTACAGGGGGAGCACCTTCTCTTCAACTTACGAGCAGTACTTC. The chain has TRBV27 and TRBJ2-7; 8 nucleotides match TRBD1. Unmatched junction bases numbered 20, after V lost 6 bases and J lost 4 bases. Germline V CDR1 and CDR2: MNHEY, SMNVEV (reference sequence). CDR3 size: 18 residues.

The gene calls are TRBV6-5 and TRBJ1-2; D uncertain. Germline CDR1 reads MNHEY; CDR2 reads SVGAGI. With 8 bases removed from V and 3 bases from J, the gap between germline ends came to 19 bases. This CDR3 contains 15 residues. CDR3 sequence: CASYNVVTGYYGYTF. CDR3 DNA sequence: TGTGCCAGCTATAACGTCGTCACGGGGTACTATGGCTACACCTTC.

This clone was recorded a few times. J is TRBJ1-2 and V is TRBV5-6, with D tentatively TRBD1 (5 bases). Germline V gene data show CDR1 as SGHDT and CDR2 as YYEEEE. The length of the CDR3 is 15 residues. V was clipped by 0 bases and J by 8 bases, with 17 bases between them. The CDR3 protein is CASSLAGQGSYGYTF. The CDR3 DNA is TGTGCCAGCAGCTTGGCAGGGCAGGGATCGTACGGCTACACCTTC.

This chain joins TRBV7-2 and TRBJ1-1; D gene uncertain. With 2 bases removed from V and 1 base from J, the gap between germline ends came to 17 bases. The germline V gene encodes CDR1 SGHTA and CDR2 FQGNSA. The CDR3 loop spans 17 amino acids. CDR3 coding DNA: TGTGCCAGCAGCTTAAGAGGAAGAAGAAGCCGGAACACTGAAGCTTTCTTT. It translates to CASSLRGRRSRNTEAFF.

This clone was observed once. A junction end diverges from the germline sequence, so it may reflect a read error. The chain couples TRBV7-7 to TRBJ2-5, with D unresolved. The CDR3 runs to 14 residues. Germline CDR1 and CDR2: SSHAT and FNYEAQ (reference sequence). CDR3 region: CASSPEEPAETQYF. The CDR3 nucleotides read TGTGCTAGCAGCCCCGAGGAGCCTGCGGAGACCCAGTACTTC. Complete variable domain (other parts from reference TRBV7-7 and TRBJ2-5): GAGVSQSPRYKVTKRGQDVTLRCDPISSHATLYWYQQALGQGPEFLTYFNYEAQPDKSGLPSDRFSAERPEGSISTLTIQRTEQRDSAMYRCASSPEEPAETQYFGPGTRLLVL.

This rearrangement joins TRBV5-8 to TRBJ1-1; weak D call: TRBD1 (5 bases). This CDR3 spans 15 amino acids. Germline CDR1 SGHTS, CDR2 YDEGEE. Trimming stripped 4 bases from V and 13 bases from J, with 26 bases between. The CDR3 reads CASSRRGRRGPQGFF. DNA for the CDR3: TGTGCCAGCAGCCGACGAGGGAGGAGGGGCCCTCAAGGTTTCTTT.

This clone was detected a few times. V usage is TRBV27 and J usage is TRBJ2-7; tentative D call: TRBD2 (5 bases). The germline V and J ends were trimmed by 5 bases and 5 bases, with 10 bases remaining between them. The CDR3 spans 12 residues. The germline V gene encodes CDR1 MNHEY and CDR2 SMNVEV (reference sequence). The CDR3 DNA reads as TGTGCCAGCAGTCCCCCCGGGAACGAGCAGTACTTC. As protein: CASSPPGNEQYF.

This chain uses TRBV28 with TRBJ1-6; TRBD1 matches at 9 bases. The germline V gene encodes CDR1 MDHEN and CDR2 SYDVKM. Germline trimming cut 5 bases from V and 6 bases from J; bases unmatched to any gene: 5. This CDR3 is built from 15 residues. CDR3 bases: TGTGCCAGCAGTAGTAGACAGGGGGTTAATTCACCCCTCCACTTT. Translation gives CASSSRQGVNSPLHF.

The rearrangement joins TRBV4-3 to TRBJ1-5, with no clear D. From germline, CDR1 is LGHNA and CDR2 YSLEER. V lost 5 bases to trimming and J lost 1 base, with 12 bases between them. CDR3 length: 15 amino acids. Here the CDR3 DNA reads TGCGCCAGCAGCGCCGGGTGGTTGAGCAATCAGCCCCAGCATTTT. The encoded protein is CASSAGWLSNQPQHF.